The sequence of this TCR beta chain was determined in a study of blood T cell repertoires in COVID-19 (dated by TCRdb to 2018 to 2020). A note on the overall study: Samples covering the acute and convalescent phases of COVID-19 were provided by collaborators in the United States, Italy and Spain. The material from the prospective study consisted of cDNA or gDNA derived from T cells, B-cell-depleted T cells, or PBMCs. Sample metadata almost always included a de-identified subject ID, COVID-19 status, age in years and sex. Where HLA class I and class II types were available, the types were taken from metadata supplied by the sample provider, not from assay-based typing. The repertoires were released in a freely available public database intended as a resource for research on the immune response to SARS-CoV-2. The dataset comprised deeply sampled blood TCRbeta repertoires from subjects exposed to, actively infected with, or recovered from COVID-19. The samples were drawn from the first 160 participants of the ongoing ImmuneRACE study and from 1,254 subjects provided by 6 global collaborators. Results the study describes overall, beyond this receptor: The quantity of clinical and demographic metadata differed by source and by participant and was supplied without curation.

About this clone: Its antigen has not been determined. Qualities for individual bases were not recorded, and no much larger clone is one base off.

TCRbeta CDR3 regions were amplified from genomic DNA using the immunoSEQ Assay, a bias-controlled multiplex PCR. As for how the authors treated the data: The number of nucleated cells in each sample was estimated from the amplification of reference gene primers within the assay. To quantify the absolute abundance of each unique TCRbeta CDR3 rearrangement, sequence reads were collapsed and filtered. For each sample, productive Simpson clonality was calculated as the square root of Simpson's diversity index across productive rearrangements. In TCRdb, the immuneACCESS table is reduced to in-frame sequences with V and J assigned. These tables do not hold every clone; where another copy was compared, an unresolved V gene accounts for under half, and the others remain unexplained. From that table come the V and J calls and clone size; the DNA was used to work out D and trimming. This sample gives 50,000 to 65,000 clones in total; around 90% of them show up just once. The ten biggest clones cover roughly 3.5% of the sample.

Each collaborating institution followed its own protocols to collect whole blood in K2EDTA tubes. For TCRbeta analysis, collaborators shipped samples in one of three forms: frozen whole blood, isolated PBMCs, or DNA extracted from either of those sample types. The germline V gene (reference sequence) gives CDR1 as LGHDT and CDR2 as YNNKEL. The CDR3 contains 14 residues, cysteine and phenylalanine counted. The sequence is cut down to CDR3 DNA, 42 bases in frame from base 1. Trimming at the junction amounts to 3 bases on V and 2 bases on J, and the germline ends lie 10 bases apart. The TCR was taken from a man aged 50 to 59 with active COVID-19. Sequencing was performed on peripheral blood. The chain employs TRBV3-1 (or the pseudogene TRBV3-2) and TRBJ1-2; matching of 5 bases hints at TRBD1 as the D gene. The CDR3 region: CASSHSDKNYGYTF. The DNA reads TGTGCCAGCAGCCACTCGGACAAGAACTATGGCTACACCTTC.